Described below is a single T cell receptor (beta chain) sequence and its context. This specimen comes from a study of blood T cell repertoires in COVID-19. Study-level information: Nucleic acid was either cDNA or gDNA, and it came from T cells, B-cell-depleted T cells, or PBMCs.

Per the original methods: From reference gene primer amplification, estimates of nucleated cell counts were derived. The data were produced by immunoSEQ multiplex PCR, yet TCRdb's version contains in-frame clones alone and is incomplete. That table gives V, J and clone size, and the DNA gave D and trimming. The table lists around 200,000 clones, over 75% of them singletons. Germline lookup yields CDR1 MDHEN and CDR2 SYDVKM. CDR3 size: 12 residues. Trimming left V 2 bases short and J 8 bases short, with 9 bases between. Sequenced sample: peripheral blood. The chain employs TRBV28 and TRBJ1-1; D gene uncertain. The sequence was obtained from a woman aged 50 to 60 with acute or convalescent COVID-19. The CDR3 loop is CASSLDISEAFF. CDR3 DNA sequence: TGTGCCAGCAGTTTAGATATTAGCGAAGCTTTCTTT.